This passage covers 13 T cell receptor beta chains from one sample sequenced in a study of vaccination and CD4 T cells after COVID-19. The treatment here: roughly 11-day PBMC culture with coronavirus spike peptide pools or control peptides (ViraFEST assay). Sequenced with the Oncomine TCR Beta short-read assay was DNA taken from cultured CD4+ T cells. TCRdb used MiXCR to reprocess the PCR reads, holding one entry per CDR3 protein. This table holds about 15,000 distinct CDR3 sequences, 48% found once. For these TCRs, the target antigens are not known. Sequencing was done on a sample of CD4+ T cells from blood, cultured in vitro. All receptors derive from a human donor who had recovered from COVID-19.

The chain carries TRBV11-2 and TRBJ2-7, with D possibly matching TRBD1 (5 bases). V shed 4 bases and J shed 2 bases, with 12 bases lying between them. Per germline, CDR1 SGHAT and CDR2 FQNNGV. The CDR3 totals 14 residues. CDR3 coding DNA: TGTGCCAGCAGCTCCGCCCGACAGACCTACGAGCAGTACTTC. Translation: CASSSARQTYEQYF.

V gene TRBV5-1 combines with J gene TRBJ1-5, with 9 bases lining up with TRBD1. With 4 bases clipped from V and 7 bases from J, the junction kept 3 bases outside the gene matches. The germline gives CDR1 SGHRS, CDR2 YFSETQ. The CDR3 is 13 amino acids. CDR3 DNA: TGCGCCAGCAGCAGGACAGGGGAACAGCCCCAGCATTTT. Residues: CASSRTGEQPQHF.

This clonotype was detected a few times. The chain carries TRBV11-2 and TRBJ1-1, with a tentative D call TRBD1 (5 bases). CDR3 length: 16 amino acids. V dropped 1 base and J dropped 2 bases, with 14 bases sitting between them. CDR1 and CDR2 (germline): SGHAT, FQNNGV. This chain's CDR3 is CASSLGLGVSNTEAFF. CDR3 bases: TGTGCCAGCAGCTTAGGTTTGGGGGTCAGTAACACTGAAGCTTTCTTT.

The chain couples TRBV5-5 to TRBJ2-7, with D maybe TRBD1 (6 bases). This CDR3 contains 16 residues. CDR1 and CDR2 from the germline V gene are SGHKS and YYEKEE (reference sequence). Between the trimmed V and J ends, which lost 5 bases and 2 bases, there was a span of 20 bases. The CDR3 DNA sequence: TGTGCCAGCAGTAGGACAGTGCGGACTCAAGCCTACGAGCAGTACTTC. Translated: CASSRTVRTQAYEQYF.

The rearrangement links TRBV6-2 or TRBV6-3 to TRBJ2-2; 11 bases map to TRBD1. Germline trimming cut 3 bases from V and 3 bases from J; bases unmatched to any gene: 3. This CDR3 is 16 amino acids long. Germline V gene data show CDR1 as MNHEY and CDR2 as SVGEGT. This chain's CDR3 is CASSYGTGGYTGELFF. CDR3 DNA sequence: TGTGCCAGCAGTTATGGGACAGGGGGTTACACCGGGGAGCTGTTTTTT.

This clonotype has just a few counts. The CDR3 is CASNDLASNQPQHF. Written as DNA, the CDR3 is TGTGCCAGCAACGACCTTGCAAGCAATCAGCCCCAGCATTTT. V gene TRBV6-2 or TRBV6-3 combines with J gene TRBJ1-5; no clear D. The V end lost 7 bases, the J end lost 1 base, and 11 bases lay between the germline ends. Germline assignment: CDR1 MNHEY and CDR2 SVGEGT. The CDR3 spans 14 residues.

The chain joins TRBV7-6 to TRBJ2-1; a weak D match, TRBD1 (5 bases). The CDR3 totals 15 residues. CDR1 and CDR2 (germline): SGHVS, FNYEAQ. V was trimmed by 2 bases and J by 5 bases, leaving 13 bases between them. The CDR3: CASSLSGSPNNEQFF. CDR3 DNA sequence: TGTGCCAGCAGCTTATCAGGGTCACCTAACAATGAGCAGTTCTTC.

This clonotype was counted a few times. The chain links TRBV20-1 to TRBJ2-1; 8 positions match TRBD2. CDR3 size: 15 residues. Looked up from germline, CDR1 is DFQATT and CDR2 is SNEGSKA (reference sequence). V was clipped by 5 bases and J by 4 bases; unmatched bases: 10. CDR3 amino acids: CSAPWSGGVYNEQFF. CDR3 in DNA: TGCAGTGCTCCTTGGTCCGGGGGGGTATACAATGAGCAGTTCTTC.

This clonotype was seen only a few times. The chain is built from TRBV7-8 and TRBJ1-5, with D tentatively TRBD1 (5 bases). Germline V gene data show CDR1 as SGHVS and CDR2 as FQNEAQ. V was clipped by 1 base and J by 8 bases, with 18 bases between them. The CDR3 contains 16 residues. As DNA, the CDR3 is TGTGCCAGCAGCTTAGAGAGGGTTGGGACTTGGGAGCCCCAGCATTTT. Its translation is CASSLERVGTWEPQHF.

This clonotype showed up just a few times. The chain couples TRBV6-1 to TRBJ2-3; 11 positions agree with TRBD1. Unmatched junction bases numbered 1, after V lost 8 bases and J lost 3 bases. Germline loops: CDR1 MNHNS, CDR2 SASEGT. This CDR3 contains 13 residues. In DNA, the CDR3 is TGTGCCAGCGGACAGGGGGCAACAGATACGCAGTATTTT. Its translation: CASGQGATDTQYF.

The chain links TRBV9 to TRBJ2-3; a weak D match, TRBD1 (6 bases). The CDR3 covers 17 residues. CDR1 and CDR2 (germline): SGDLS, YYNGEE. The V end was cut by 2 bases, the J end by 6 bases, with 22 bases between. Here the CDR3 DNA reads TGTGCCAGCAGCGTCGCAATTCAGGGGAATGGTCTGGATACGCAGTATTTT. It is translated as CASSVAIQGNGLDTQYF.

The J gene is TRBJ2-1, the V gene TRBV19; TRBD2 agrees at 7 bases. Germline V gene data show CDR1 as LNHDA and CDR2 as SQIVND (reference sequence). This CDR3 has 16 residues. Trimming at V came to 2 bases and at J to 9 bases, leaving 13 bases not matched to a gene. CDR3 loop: CASSIISGKTFGEQFF. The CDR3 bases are TGTGCCAGTAGTATAATAAGCGGGAAAACTTTTGGTGAGCAGTTCTTC. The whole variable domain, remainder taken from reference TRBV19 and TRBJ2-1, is DGGITQSPKYLFRKEGQNVTLSCEQNLNHDAMYWYRQDPGQGLRLIYYSQIVNDFQKGDIAEGYSVSREKKESFPLTVTSAQKNPTAFYLCASSIISGKTFGEQFFGPGTRLTVL.

DNA of the CDR3: TGTGCCAGCAGTGACGCAAGAGGGGGACAGGGAAGCGAGCAGTACTTC. Protein sequence: CASSDARGGQGSEQYF. The V gene is TRBV2, the J gene TRBJ2-7; 9 bases match TRBD1. Germline CDR1 SNHLY, CDR2 FYNNEI. The V segment lost 3 bases and the J segment 6 bases; nucleotides outside the gene matches: 12. The CDR3 has 16 amino acids.